Below, 6 T cell receptor beta chains from the same sample are listed, as sequenced in a study of a mutant IDH1 vaccine in newly diagnosed glioma. The sample's time point: week 11, during vaccination. The study gave 300 ug of mutant IDH1 20-mer peptide per vaccine dose, with topical imiquimod. These receptors' targets are unknown. The table came from immunoSEQ multiplex PCR; TCRdb's copy has only in-frame clones and leaves some out. This table has about 64,000 clones, roughly 80% appearing once. Sequenced here: PBMCs, sampled from a glioma patient whose treatment included an IDH1 peptide vaccine. Receptors originate from a woman between 45 and 65 years old with glioma.

The chain is built from TRBV10-3 and TRBJ1-2; 9 bases fit TRBD1. Germline-derived CDR1 and CDR2 are ENHRY and SYGVKD. The CDR3 contains 15 residues. Trimming at V came to 0 bases and at J to 1 base, leaving 0 bases not matched to a gene. CDR3 region: CAISESGQGNYGYTF. Here the CDR3 DNA reads TGTGCCATCAGTGAGTCGGGACAGGGTAACTATGGCTACACCTTC.

This chain uses TRBV4-1 with TRBJ2-5; 9 nucleotides line up with TRBD2. The trim removed 3 bases at V and 7 bases at J, leaving 15 bases unmatched. The CDR3 has 17 amino acids. Germline V gene sequence: CDR1 MGHRA, CDR2 YSYEKL. CDR3 loop: CASSHSTLPSGDGTQYF. CDR3 DNA sequence: TGCGCCAGCAGCCACTCGACCCTCCCTAGCGGGGACGGGACCCAGTACTTC.

This rearrangement joins TRBV7-2 to TRBJ2-5; maybe TRBD2 (5 bases). Trimming left V 2 bases short and J 0 bases short, with 10 bases between. The CDR3 consists of 15 residues. Looked up from germline, CDR1 is SGHTA and CDR2 is FQGNSA. The DNA of the CDR3 is TGTGCCAGCAGCTTAACGGCGGGTTACCAAGAGACCCAGTACTTC. It specifies CASSLTAGYQETQYF.

The chain carries TRBV19 and TRBJ2-2, with D perhaps being TRBD1 or TRBD2 (6 bases each). The V and J ends lost 0 bases and 2 bases respectively, with 25 bases between them. The CDR3 spans 21 residues. Germline assignment: CDR1 LNHDA and CDR2 SQIVND (reference sequence). The CDR3 coding sequence is TGTGCCAGTAGTATAGATCTATTCGGGATTGGAGGCGGGACAAACACCGGGGAGCTGTTTTTT. This gives the protein CASSIDLFGIGGGTNTGELFF.

The genes are TRBV29-1 and TRBJ2-3; tentatively, D is TRBD1 or TRBD2 (5 bases each). Trimming took off 1 base at V and 5 bases at J, with 13 bases between the two ends. Germline V gene data show CDR1 as SQVTM and CDR2 as ANQGSEA. The CDR3 is made up of 14 amino acids. CDR3 amino acids: CSVEVGGAGDTQYF. As DNA, the CDR3 is TGCAGCGTTGAAGTTGGGGGAGCTGGAGATACGCAGTATTTT.

CDR3 sequence: CASRSGHMNTEAFF. CDR3 nucleotides: TGTGCCAGCAGATCCGGACATATGAACACTGAAGCTTTCTTT. J is TRBJ1-1 and V is TRBV6-1; a possible D gene is TRBD1 (5 bases). The CDR3 extends over 14 amino acids. CDR1 is MNHNS, CDR2 SASEGT, per germline. V was cut by 6 bases and J by 0 bases, with 11 bases left in between.